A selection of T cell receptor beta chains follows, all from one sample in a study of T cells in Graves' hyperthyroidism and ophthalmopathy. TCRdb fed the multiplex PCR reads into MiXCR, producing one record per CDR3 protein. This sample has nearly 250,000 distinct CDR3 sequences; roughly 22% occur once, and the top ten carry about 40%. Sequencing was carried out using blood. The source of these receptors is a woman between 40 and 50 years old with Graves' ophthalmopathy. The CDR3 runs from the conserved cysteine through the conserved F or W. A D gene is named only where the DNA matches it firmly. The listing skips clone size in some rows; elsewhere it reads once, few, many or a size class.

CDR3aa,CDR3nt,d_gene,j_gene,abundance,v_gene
CASSPKPRMAGTGELFF,TGTGCCAGCTCGCCGAAACCTCGAATGGCAGGCACCGGGGAGCTGTTTTTT,.,TRBJ2-2,many,TRBV18
CSARPPGPRKQPQHF,TGCAGTGCTAGACCGCCGGGGCCTCGGAAACAGCCCCAGCATTTT,.,TRBJ1-5,many,TRBV20-1
CASSPLAGGGTGELFF,TGCGCCAGCAGCCCTCTAGCGGGAGGGGGAACCGGGGAGCTGTTTTTT,TRBD2,TRBJ2-2,many,TRBV5-1
CASSVLTQAYEQYF,TGTGCCAGCAGTGTATTAACTCAGGCCTACGAGCAGTACTTC,.,TRBJ2-7,many,TRBV28
CASTLDRANTEAFF,TGTGCCAGCACCTTGGACAGGGCGAACACTGAAGCTTTCTTT,TRBD1,TRBJ1-1,few,TRBV6-1
CASSDGGSGGQETQYF,TGTGCCAGCAGTGATGGCGGTAGCGGGGGCCAAGAGACCCAGTACTTC,TRBD2,TRBJ2-5,.,TRBV2
CASSPPHNYYEQYF,TGTGCCAGCTCACCACCCCACAATTACTACGAGCAGTACTTC,.,TRBJ2-7,many,TRBV18
CASSFGSGETQYF,TGTGCCAGCAGTTTCGGGTCGGGGGAGACCCAGTACTTC,.,TRBJ2-5,.,TRBV12-3/TRBV12-4
CASSGGAETQYF,TGTGCCAGCAGTGGTGGGGCAGAGACCCAGTACTTC,.,TRBJ2-5,many,TRBV2
CASSLAGLTYEQYF,TGTGCCAGCTCATTAGCGGGGTTAACCTACGAGCAGTACTTC,TRBD2,TRBJ2-7,many,TRBV18
CSVRDRGILEQYF,TGCAGTGTGCGGGACAGGGGAATCCTCGAGCAGTACTTC,TRBD1,TRBJ2-7,many,TRBV20-1
CASSTLTEAFF,TGTGCCAGTAGTACATTAACAGAAGCTTTCTTT,.,TRBJ1-1,.,TRBV19
CASSLAPGTGGETQYF,TGTGCCAGCAGCTTAGCCCCCGGGACAGGGGGAGAGACCCAGTACTTC,TRBD1,TRBJ2-5,many,TRBV7-6
CASSYAGGRPEAFF,TGTGCCAGCAGTTACGCGGGGGGTCGGCCTGAAGCTTTCTTT,.,TRBJ1-1,few,TRBV12-3/TRBV12-4
CASSPPGQETQYF,TGTGCCAGCAGCCCCCCGGGGCAAGAGACCCAGTACTTC,.,TRBJ2-5,many,TRBV7-3
CASSLFPGGGNQPQHF,TGTGCCAGCAGCTTATTCCCAGGGGGCGGCAATCAGCCCCAGCATTTT,TRBD1,TRBJ1-5,.,TRBV7-3
CASSQGPGQGETQYF,TGCGCCAGCAGCCAAGGGCCCGGACAAGGAGAGACCCAGTACTTC,.,TRBJ2-5,.,TRBV4-3
CASPWGGTRPVAGHEQYF,TGTGCCAGCCCCTGGGGGGGGACTAGGCCCGTCGCTGGCCACGAGCAGTACTTC,TRBD2,TRBJ2-7,many,TRBV28
CSATRDNTGELFF,TGCAGTGCCACACGGGACAACACCGGGGAGCTGTTTTTT,.,TRBJ2-2,.,TRBV20-1
CASSLWTDKRDGYTF,TGTGCCAGCAGTTTATGGACAGATAAACGAGATGGCTACACCTTC,.,TRBJ1-2,.,TRBV27
CAIGAYTGELFF,TGTGCCATCGGGGCGTACACCGGGGAGCTGTTTTTT,.,TRBJ2-2,many,TRBV10-3
CASSQVETDYRSYEQYF,TGTGCCAGCAGCCAAGTCGAAACAGACTACCGTTCCTACGAGCAGTACTTC,.,TRBJ2-7,many,TRBV4-2
CAWSGQGGLGNQPQHF,TGTGCCTGGAGTGGACAGGGAGGTTTGGGCAATCAGCCCCAGCATTTT,TRBD1,TRBJ1-5,.,TRBV30
CASSLGPSGRPETQYF,TGTGCCAGCAGTTTGGGACCCAGCGGGAGGCCCGAGACCCAGTACTTC,TRBD2,TRBJ2-5,many,TRBV28
CASSNIGLALSYEQYF,TGTGCCAGCAGCAATATCGGACTCGCGCTCTCCTACGAGCAGTACTTC,.,TRBJ2-7,.,TRBV5-4
CASSPIGGYGYTF,TGTGCCAGCAGTCCGATTGGGGGCTATGGCTACACCTTC,.,TRBJ1-2,.,TRBV6-1
CSVEKGAYEQYF,TGCAGCGTTGAGAAGGGGGCCTACGAGCAGTACTTC,.,TRBJ2-7,many,TRBV29-1
CSADSGTSGRARTGELFF,TGCAGTGCTGACTCCGGGACTAGCGGGAGGGCCCGAACCGGGGAGCTGTTTTTT,TRBD2,TRBJ2-2,many,TRBV20-1
CASSTWGLAVSYEQYF,TGTGCCAGCAGTACTTGGGGACTAGCGGTATCCTACGAGCAGTACTTC,TRBD2,TRBJ2-7,many,TRBV6-5
CASSLEGTLGYTF,TGCGCCAGCAGCTTGGAAGGGACTCTCGGCTACACCTTC,.,TRBJ1-2,many,TRBV5-1
CSARGRGREQYF,TGCAGTGCTAGAGGGCGAGGCAGGGAGCAGTACTTC,.,TRBJ2-7,.,TRBV20-1
CASSLVNRLDSHGYTF,TGTGCCAGCAGTTTAGTAAACCGGTTGGACTCTCATGGCTACACCTTC,.,TRBJ1-2,many,TRBV12-3/TRBV12-4
CSAGGLGETQYF,TGCAGCGCCGGGGGCTTGGGAGAGACCCAGTACTTC,.,TRBJ2-5,many,TRBV29-1
CASSLGPGGSYEQYF,TGTGCCAGCAGCTTAGGCCCAGGGGGCTCCTACGAGCAGTACTTC,TRBD1,TRBJ2-7,.,TRBV7-8
CASRDGGTEAFF,TGTGCCAGCAGAGATGGGGGAACTGAAGCTTTCTTT,.,TRBJ1-1,many,TRBV6-1
CASSEWVNTEAFF,TGTGCCAGCAGTGAGTGGGTGAACACTGAAGCTTTCTTT,.,TRBJ1-1,many,TRBV6-1
CASSETGRLDGYTF,TGCGCCAGCAGCGAGACAGGGCGATTGGATGGCTACACCTTC,TRBD1,TRBJ1-2,many,TRBV5-1
CATSPPGQGKETQYF,TGTGCCACGTCACCGCCGGGACAGGGGAAAGAGACCCAGTACTTC,TRBD1,TRBJ2-5,.,TRBV12-3/TRBV12-4
CSAIPTARSYEQYF,TGCAGTGCTATCCCGACAGCCCGGTCCTACGAGCAGTACTTC,.,TRBJ2-7,many,TRBV20-1
CASSETADQETQYF,TGTGCCAGCAGTGAAACGGCGGACCAAGAGACCCAGTACTTC,.,TRBJ2-5,many,TRBV6-1
CASVTTQTYEQYF,TGTGCCAGCGTGACCACCCAAACCTACGAGCAGTACTTC,.,TRBJ2-7,many,TRBV6-2/TRBV6-3
CASSLWPNGNTEAFF,TGTGCCAGCAGCTTGTGGCCCAACGGGAACACTGAAGCTTTCTTT,.,TRBJ1-1,many,TRBV5-4
CSARSLRELFF,TGCAGTGCTAGATCGCTTCGGGAGCTGTTTTTT,.,TRBJ2-2,.,TRBV20-1
CSASSGGTNYGYTF,TGCAGTGCCAGCAGCGGGGGGACTAACTATGGCTACACCTTC,.,TRBJ1-2,many,TRBV20-1
CASSLGGGLGGETQYF,TGTGCCAGCAGCTTAGGAGGGGGACTAGGAGGGGAGACCCAGTACTTC,TRBD2,TRBJ2-5,.,TRBV7-2
CASSGGQGNQPQHF,TGTGCCAGCTCGGGGGGACAGGGTAATCAGCCCCAGCATTTT,TRBD1,TRBJ1-5,many,TRBV18
CASSGQGTGTGAFF,TGTGCCAGCAGCGGACAGGGGACGGGAACTGGCGCTTTCTTT,TRBD1,TRBJ1-1,once,TRBV6-1
CASSLYIRAGTQYF,TGTGCCAGCAGTTTATATATTCGGGCGGGGACCCAGTACTTC,.,TRBJ2-5,.,TRBV6-5
CASSQGAGLSYEQYF,TGTGCCAGCTCGCAGGGAGCGGGGCTCTCCTACGAGCAGTACTTC,TRBD2,TRBJ2-7,many,TRBV18
CASSQDIWGAQGNIQYF,TGTGCCAGCAGCCAAGATATTTGGGGGGCCCAGGGAAACATTCAGTACTTC,.,TRBJ2-4,many,TRBV3-1